This is a list of T cell receptor beta chains from one sample in a study of Ad26.COV2.S vaccination and SARS-CoV-2 variants. Clones were read by immunoSEQ multiplex PCR, and TCRdb kept only the in-frame ones, dropping some. The sample lists about 410,000 clones, roughly nine tenths occurring once. Sequencing was performed on peripheral blood, taken in a trial of Ad26.COV2.S vaccine versus placebo. The receptors stem from a person aged 18-60 years who received the Ad26.COV2.S COVID-19 vaccine or a placebo. CDR3s include the opening cysteine and the closing phenylalanine or tryptophan. Each record gives: D gene, clone size, J gene, V gene, CDR3 DNA, CDR3 protein. D genes are given only for firm matches. Size values are once, few and many counts, or a class for expanded clones, and some rows have none.

.	.	TRBJ1-1	TRBV19	TGTGCCAGTAGTACGCTGGTGAAACACGACACTGAAGCTTTCTTT	CASSTLVKHDTEAFF
.	few	TRBJ1-6	TRBV7-2	TGTGCCAGCAGCACCACCGGGGGACGGGGTGCGCCCCTCCACTTT	CASSTTGGRGAPLHF
.	few	TRBJ1-1	TRBV25-1	TGTGCCAGCACCTCCCGGGCAGGGAACACTGAAGCTTTCTTT	CASTSRAGNTEAFF
.	.	TRBJ1-1	TRBV7-8	TGTGCCAGCAGCTTAGTTCCGAAATTTGAAGCTTTCTTT	CASSLVPKFEAFF
.	.	TRBJ1-1	TRBV7-9	TGTGCCAGCAGCTTTCAGGGAGGGGACACTGAAGCTTTCTTT	CASSFQGGDTEAFF
TRBD1	once	TRBJ2-7	TRBV7-8	TGTGCCAGCAGCCCGGGGACAGGGATCAGCTCCGAGCAGTACTTC	CASSPGTGISSEQYF
TRBD2	.	TRBJ2-5	TRBV3-1/TRBV3-2	TGTGCCAGCAGCCGCCCAGGGACTAGCGGGGCTCAAGAGACCCAGTACTTC	CASSRPGTSGAQETQYF
.	.	TRBJ2-1	TRBV6-6	TGTGCCAGCAGCACTCATGGAAAGCAGTACAATGAGCAGTTCTTC	CASSTHGKQYNEQFF
TRBD1	.	TRBJ1-2	TRBV6-5	TGTGCCAGCAAAGGGGGCGGCGGCTACACCTTC	CASKGGGGYTF
.	.	TRBJ2-2	TRBV6-5	TGTGCCAGCAGTTACGGTTTGGGGACCGGGGAGCTGTTTTTT	CASSYGLGTGELFF
TRBD1	.	TRBJ1-5	TRBV19	TGTGCCAGTGGACAGGCGGAGCCCCAGCATTTT	CASGQAEPQHF
.	.	TRBJ2-7	TRBV6-5	TGTGCCAGCAGCGACCCCCAGGGTTTAAAGTACGAGCAGTACTTC	CASSDPQGLKYEQYF
.	.	TRBJ1-1	TRBV5-1	TGCGCCAGCACCTCGGTAGTCGGGTCGAACACTGAAGCTTTCTTT	CASTSVVGSNTEAFF
.	once	TRBJ1-1	TRBV18	TGTGCCAGCTCACCAGAACAGGGTGAGAACACTGAAGCTTTCTTT	CASSPEQGENTEAFF